A selection of T cell receptor beta chains follows, all from one sample in a study of T cell responses to AZD1222 COVID-19 vaccine. The protocol was immunoSEQ multiplex PCR, while the TCRdb copy is restricted to in-frame clones and leaves out a portion. The sample records 150,000 to 200,000 clones, about nine tenths being singletons. Sequencing was performed on peripheral blood, taken on day 0 of MenACWY control vaccination. The origin of the receptors is an adult in good health. The CDR3 runs from the conserved cysteine through the conserved F or W. D genes are given only for firm matches. Some rows mark clone size as missing; the rest say once, few, many or name a class of expanded clone.

>NA|TRBV28|NA|TRBJ2-7
TGTGCCAGCAGTGGGACTCAGTACGAGCAGTACTTC
CASSGTQYEQYF
>NA|TRBV4-2|TRBD1|TRBJ1-4
TGTGCCAGCAGCCAAGGGGCCGGGACAGTAAATGAAAAACTGTTTTTT
CASSQGAGTVNEKLFF
>NA|TRBV12-3/TRBV12-4|NA|TRBJ2-5
TGTGCCAGCAGTTTTGCAGAGACCCAGTACTTC
CASSFAETQYF
>NA|TRBV9|TRBD1|TRBJ1-2
TGTGCCAGCAGCCCCCACAGGACAGGGAAGGGCTACACCTTC
CASSPHRTGKGYTF
>NA|TRBV29-1|NA|TRBJ1-2
TGCAGCGTTGACGGTTTTTCACTGGGTGGCTACACCTTC
CSVDGFSLGGYTF
>NA|TRBV2|NA|TRBJ2-7
TGTGCCAGCGAAGAGGGGATCTACGAGCAGTACTTC
CASEEGIYEQYF
>NA|TRBV19|NA|TRBJ2-3
TGTGCCAGTATTTTCCGGAGCCCAAAGGGGGATACGCAGTATTTT
CASIFRSPKGDTQYF
>NA|TRBV3-1/TRBV3-2|NA|TRBJ2-7
TGTGCCAGCAGCCAAGATCTGGTCACCGCCTACGAGCAGTACTTC
CASSQDLVTAYEQYF
>NA|TRBV7-9|NA|TRBJ2-2
TGTGCCAGCAGCTTAGCGACATCCGGGGAGCTGTTTTTT
CASSLATSGELFF
>NA|TRBV5-1|TRBD2|TRBJ2-1
TGCGCCAGCAGCTTGGTGTGGGGGGGTGACAATGAGCAGTTCTTC
CASSLVWGGDNEQFF
>once|TRBV4-1|NA|TRBJ2-2
TGCGCCAGCAGCCAAGACGCCTTCCCGGGTAGGAAGGCCGGGGAGCTGTTTTTT
CASSQDAFPGRKAGELFF
>NA|TRBV27|NA|TRBJ2-7
TGTGCCAGCAGTTTAGACCCGACAGCACCCCCCTACGAGCAGTACTTC
CASSLDPTAPPYEQYF
>NA|TRBV5-1|NA|TRBJ2-2
TGCGCCAGCAGCTTGGAGACAAAGAACACCGGGGAGCTGTTTTTT
CASSLETKNTGELFF
>NA|TRBV10-3|TRBD2|TRBJ2-3
TGTGCCACCCGCGGGGGGCCGGGAGATACGCAGTATTTT
CATRGGPGDTQYF
>NA|TRBV19|NA|TRBJ1-3
TGTGCCAGTAGTCCAGGGACAACCGGAAACACCATATATTTT
CASSPGTTGNTIYF
>NA|TRBV28|TRBD2|TRBJ2-3
TGTGCCAGCACCTTAGCGGGGTCGGGAGATACGCAGTATTTT
CASTLAGSGDTQYF
>once|TRBV27|TRBD2|TRBJ2-1
TGTGCCAGCAGGGGGAGGGGCACGAACAATGAGCAGTTCTTC
CASRGRGTNNEQFF
>NA|TRBV30|NA|TRBJ1-2
TGTGCCTGGAGTGCCAACACAGCTAACTATGGCTACACCTTC
CAWSANTANYGYTF
>NA|TRBV18|NA|TRBJ1-1
TGTGCCAGCTCACCAGTTGAGGGGAACACTGAAGCTTTCTTT
CASSPVEGNTEAFF
>NA|TRBV6-6|TRBD1|TRBJ1-1
TGTGCCAGCAGTTACTTCAGGGACAGACTGAACACTGAAGCTTTCTTT
CASSYFRDRLNTEAFF
>NA|TRBV6-5|NA|TRBJ2-1
TGTGCCAGCAAACTTAGCGGAAGCTACAATGAGCAGTTCTTC
CASKLSGSYNEQFF
>few|TRBV6-5|NA|TRBJ2-7
TGTGCCAGCTTCCAGGACCCGGGAGCCTACGAGCAGTACTTC
CASFQDPGAYEQYF
>NA|TRBV30|NA|TRBJ2-3
TGTGCCTGGAGTGTACTCGTTTCCACAGATACGCAGTATTTT
CAWSVLVSTDTQYF
>NA|TRBV7-9|NA|TRBJ2-7
TGTGCCAGCAGCTTAGCAATGGGCGAGCAGTACTTC
CASSLAMGEQYF
>once|TRBV9|NA|TRBJ2-7
TGTGCCAGCAGCGTAGGGAGGGCCGCCCGAGACGAGCAGTACTTC
CASSVGRAARDEQYF
>NA|TRBV2|NA|TRBJ2-5
TGTGCCAGCCAAGGGTACGAGACCCAGTACTTC
CASQGYETQYF
>NA|TRBV7-9|TRBD2|TRBJ2-2
TGTGCCAGCAGCATGGTAGCGGGAGACACCGGGGAGCTGTTTTTT
CASSMVAGDTGELFF
>NA|TRBV27|NA|TRBJ2-2
TGTGCCACAAAGTTTGGCAGGGTCGGAACCGGGGAGCTGTTTTTT
CATKFGRVGTGELFF
>NA|TRBV4-2|TRBD1|TRBJ1-2
TGTGCCAGCAGCCATGGGACAGGGGGCGAGGGTTATGGCTACACCTTC
CASSHGTGGEGYGYTF
>NA|TRBV5-1|TRBD2|TRBJ2-7
TGCGCCAGCAGCTCCGCGGGGGTAGATGAGCAGTACTTC
CASSSAGVDEQYF
>once|TRBV6-1|TRBD1|TRBJ2-3
TGTGCCAGCAGTGTGAAGGGGGCGGTTGGGACAGATACGCAGTATTTT
CASSVKGAVGTDTQYF
>NA|TRBV9|TRBD1|TRBJ2-7
TGTGCCAGCAGCGTAAGACCGGGACAGGATAGTTCGCAGTACTTC
CASSVRPGQDSSQYF
>once|TRBV28|NA|TRBJ2-1
TGTGCCAGCAGTTTAGGAGGGACAGCTAACAATGAGCAGTTCTTC
CASSLGGTANNEQFF
>NA|TRBV4-2|NA|TRBJ2-7
TGTGCCAGCAGCCAAGCGGGGCCTGATACCTACGAGCAGTACTTC
CASSQAGPDTYEQYF
>NA|TRBV19|NA|TRBJ2-5
TGTGCCACGGTGGGGGGAGAAGAGACCCAGTACTTC
CATVGGEETQYF
>NA|TRBV7-8|NA|TRBJ1-2
TGTGCCAGCAGCGCCCTCAACCAGGGAATCGACGGCTACACCTTC
CASSALNQGIDGYTF
>NA|TRBV27|TRBD1|TRBJ2-5
TGTGCCAGCGGGGACAGTGCCCAAGAGACCCAGTACTTC
CASGDSAQETQYF
>NA|TRBV23-1|NA|TRBJ1-4
TGCGCCAGCAGTCAACGACGGAGACCTGCAGTCGAAAAACTGTTTTTT
CASSQRRRPAVEKLFF
>NA|TRBV12-3/TRBV12-4|NA|TRBJ1-1
TGTGCCAGCAGCCGAACCTGGACTGAAGCTTTCTTT
CASSRTWTEAFF
>NA|TRBV27|NA|TRBJ1-3
TGTGCCAGCAGTTTGTCTAGATCTGGAAACACCATATATTTT
CASSLSRSGNTIYF
>NA|TRBV13|TRBD1|TRBJ1-1
TGTGCCAGCAGCCTACGGAATCACAGGGGGATGGGCACTGAAGCTTTCTTT
CASSLRNHRGMGTEAFF
>NA|TRBV5-1|TRBD2|TRBJ2-2
TGCGCCAGCAGCTTGTTACGAGGGGGACTAGTAAACACCGGGGAGCTGTTTTTT
CASSLLRGGLVNTGELFF
>NA|TRBV5-1|TRBD1|TRBJ2-2
TGCGCCAGCAGCCCCGGACAGGGGCAAAGCACCGGGGAGCTGTTTTTT
CASSPGQGQSTGELFF
>many|TRBV18|TRBD1|TRBJ1-3
TGTGCCAGCTCACCACAATTCGGACAGGGAGGAAACACCATATATTTT
CASSPQFGQGGNTIYF
>NA|TRBV28|NA|TRBJ2-7
TGTGCCAGCACCGGGGGCGAGCAGTACTTC
CASTGGEQYF
>once|TRBV2|TRBD1|TRBJ1-1
TGTGCCAGCAGCTCGGACAGGAGTAACACTGAAGCTTTCTTT
CASSSDRSNTEAFF
>NA|TRBV19|TRBD1|TRBJ2-7
TGTGCCAGTAGTCCGGTCGGGACAGGGGGCTACGAGCAGTACTTC
CASSPVGTGGYEQYF
>few|TRBV30|NA|TRBJ1-6
TGTGCCTGGAGCCGGGCCTCCTATAATTCACCCCTCCACTTT
CAWSRASYNSPLHF